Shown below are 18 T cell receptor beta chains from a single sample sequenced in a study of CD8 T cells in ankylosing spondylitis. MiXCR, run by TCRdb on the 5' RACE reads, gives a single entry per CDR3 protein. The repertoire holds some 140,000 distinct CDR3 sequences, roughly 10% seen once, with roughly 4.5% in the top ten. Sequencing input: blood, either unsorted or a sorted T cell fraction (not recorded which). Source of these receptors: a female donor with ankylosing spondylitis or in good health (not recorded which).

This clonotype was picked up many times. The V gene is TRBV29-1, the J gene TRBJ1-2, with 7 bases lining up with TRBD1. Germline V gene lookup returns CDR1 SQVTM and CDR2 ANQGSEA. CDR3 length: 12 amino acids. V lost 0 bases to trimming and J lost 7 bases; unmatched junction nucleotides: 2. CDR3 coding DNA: TGCAGCGTTGAAGAAGCAGGGGGTGGCTACACCTTC. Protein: CSVEEAGGGYTF.

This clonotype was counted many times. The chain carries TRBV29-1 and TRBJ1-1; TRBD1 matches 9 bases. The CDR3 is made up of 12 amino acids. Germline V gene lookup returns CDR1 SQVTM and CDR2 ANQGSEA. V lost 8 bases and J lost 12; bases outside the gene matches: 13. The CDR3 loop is CSFTGTGLVSFF. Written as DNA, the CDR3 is TGCAGCTTCACAGGGACAGGGTTGGTATCTTTCTTT.

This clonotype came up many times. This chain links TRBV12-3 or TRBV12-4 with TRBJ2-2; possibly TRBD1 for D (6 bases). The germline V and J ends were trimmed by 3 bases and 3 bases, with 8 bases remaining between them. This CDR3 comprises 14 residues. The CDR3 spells CASSLYRDTGELFF. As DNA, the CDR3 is TGTGCCAGCAGTTTGTACAGGGACACCGGGGAGCTGTTTTTT.

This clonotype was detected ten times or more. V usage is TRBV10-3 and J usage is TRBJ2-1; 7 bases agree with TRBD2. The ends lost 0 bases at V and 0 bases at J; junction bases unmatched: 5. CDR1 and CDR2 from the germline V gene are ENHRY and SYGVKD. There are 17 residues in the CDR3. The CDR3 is CAISESQRDSSYNEQFF. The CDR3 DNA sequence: TGTGCCATCAGTGAGTCCCAGCGGGACTCCTCCTACAATGAGCAGTTCTTC.

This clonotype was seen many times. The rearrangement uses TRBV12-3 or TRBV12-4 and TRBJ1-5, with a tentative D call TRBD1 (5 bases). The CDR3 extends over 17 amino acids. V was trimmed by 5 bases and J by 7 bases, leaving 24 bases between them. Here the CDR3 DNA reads TGTGCCAGCAGTCCCTTGGGGACGGGGTCCGCTTGGCAGCCCCAGCATTTT. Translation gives CASSPLGTGSAWQPQHF.

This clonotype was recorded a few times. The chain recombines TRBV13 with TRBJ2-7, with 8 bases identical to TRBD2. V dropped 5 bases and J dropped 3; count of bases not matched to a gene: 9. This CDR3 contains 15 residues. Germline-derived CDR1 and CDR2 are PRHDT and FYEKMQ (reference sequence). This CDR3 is CASSPGGSMSYEQYF. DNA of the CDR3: TGTGCCAGCAGCCCGGGAGGGTCGATGAGCTACGAGCAGTACTTC.

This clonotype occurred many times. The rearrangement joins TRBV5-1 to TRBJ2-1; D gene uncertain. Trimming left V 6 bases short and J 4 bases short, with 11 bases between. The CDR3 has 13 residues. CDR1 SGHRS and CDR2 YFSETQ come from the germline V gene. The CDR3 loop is CASMQVGYNEQFF. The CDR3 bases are TGCGCCAGCATGCAGGTTGGGTACAATGAGCAGTTCTTC.

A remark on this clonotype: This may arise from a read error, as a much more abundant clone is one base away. CDR3 nucleotides: TGTGCCAGCAGCTTAGAGGGGGTCCCCTACAATAAGCAGTTCTTC. Its protein is CASSLEGVPYNKQFF. V gene TRBV11-3 combines with J gene TRBJ2-1; D possibly uses TRBD1 or TRBD2 (5 bases each). Germline CDR1 and CDR2: SGHNT and YENEEA. The CDR3 length is 15 residues.

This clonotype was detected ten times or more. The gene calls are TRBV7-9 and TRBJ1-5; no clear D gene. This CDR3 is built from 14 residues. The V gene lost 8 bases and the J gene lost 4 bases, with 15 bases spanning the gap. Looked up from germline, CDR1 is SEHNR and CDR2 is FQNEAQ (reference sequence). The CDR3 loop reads CASDREEGNQPQHF. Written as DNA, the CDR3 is TGTGCCAGCGACCGGGAGGAAGGGAATCAGCCCCAGCATTTT. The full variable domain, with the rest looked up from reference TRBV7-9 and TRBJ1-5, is DTGVSQNPRHKITKRGQNVTFRCDPISEHNRLYWYRQTLGQGPEFLTYFQNEAQLEKSRLLSDRFSAERPKGSFSTLEIQRTEQGDSAMYLCASDREEGNQPQHFGDGTRLSIL.

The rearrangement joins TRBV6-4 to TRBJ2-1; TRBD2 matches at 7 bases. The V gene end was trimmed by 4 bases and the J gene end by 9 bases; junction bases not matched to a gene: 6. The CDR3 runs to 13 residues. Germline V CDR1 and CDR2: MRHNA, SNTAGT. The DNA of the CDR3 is TGTGCCAGCAGTGTTGGAGGGGAGGGTGAGCAGTTCTTC. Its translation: CASSVGGEGEQFF.

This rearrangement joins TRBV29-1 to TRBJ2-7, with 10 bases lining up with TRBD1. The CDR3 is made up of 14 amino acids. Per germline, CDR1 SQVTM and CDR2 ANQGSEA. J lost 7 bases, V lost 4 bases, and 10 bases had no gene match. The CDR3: CSVGPRTGGREQYF. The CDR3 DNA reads TGCAGCGTTGGACCCCGGACAGGGGGAAGGGAGCAGTACTTC.

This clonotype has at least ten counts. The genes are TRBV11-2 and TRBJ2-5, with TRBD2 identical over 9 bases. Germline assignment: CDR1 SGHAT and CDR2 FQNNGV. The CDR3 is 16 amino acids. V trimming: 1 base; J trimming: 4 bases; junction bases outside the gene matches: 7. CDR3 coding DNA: TGTGCCAGCAGCTTAGCTGCCGGGACTAGCAGAGAGACCCAGTACTTC. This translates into CASSLAAGTSRETQYF.

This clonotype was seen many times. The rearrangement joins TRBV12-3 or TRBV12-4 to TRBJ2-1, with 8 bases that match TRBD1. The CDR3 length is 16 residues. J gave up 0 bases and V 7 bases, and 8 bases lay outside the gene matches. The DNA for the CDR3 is TGTGCCAGCAAGCCGGGACAGGTGGACTCCTACAATGAGCAGTTCTTC. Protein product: CASKPGQVDSYNEQFF.

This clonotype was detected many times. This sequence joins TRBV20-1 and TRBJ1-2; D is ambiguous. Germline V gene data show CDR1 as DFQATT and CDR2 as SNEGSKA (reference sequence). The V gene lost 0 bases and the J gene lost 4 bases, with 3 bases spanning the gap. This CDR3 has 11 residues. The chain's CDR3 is CSAREGYGYTF. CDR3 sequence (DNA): TGCAGTGCTAGAGAGGGCTATGGCTACACCTTC.

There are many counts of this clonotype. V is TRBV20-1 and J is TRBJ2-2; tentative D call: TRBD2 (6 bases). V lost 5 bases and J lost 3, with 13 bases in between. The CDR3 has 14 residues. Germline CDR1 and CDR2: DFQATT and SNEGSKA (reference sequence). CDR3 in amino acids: CSASRTGDTGELFF. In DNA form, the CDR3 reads TGCAGTGCTTCCCGGACGGGAGACACCGGGGAGCTGTTTTTT.

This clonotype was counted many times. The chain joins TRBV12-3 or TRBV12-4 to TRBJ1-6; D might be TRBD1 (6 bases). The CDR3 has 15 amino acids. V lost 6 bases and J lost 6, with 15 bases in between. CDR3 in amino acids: CASRRQASLNSPLHF. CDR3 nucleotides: TGTGCCAGCAGACGACAGGCTTCTCTTAATTCACCCCTCCACTTT.

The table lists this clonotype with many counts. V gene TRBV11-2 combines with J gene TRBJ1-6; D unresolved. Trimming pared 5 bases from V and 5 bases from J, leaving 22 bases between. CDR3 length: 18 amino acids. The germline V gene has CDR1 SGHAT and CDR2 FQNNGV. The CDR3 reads CASSLHPASGLNNSPLHF. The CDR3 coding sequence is TGTGCCAGCAGCCTCCACCCAGCCAGCGGACTAAATAATTCACCCCTCCACTTT.

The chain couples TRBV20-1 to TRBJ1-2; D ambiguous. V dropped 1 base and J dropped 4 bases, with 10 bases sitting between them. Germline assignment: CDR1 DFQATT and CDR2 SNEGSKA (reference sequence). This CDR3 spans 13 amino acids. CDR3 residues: CSARVTVGYGYTF. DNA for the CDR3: TGCAGTGCTAGAGTCACAGTCGGCTATGGCTACACCTTC.